This T cell receptor beta chain was identified in a study of T cell responses to AZD1222 COVID-19 vaccine. Study-wide background: Second doses that came at about 4 or about 12 weeks were put together. Study observations and caveats: Spike-wide coverage was observed for vaccine-associated CD4 TCRs, with dominant responses at 160-218 and 743-854. Females outnumbered males among donors, who were mostly white British; clonal diversity was possibly underestimated. No day 14 peak samples; only post-peak repertoires were characterized.

This clone has more than one count but fewer than ten. Its antigen remains unknown. The CDR3 is 15 amino acids. CDR1 and CDR2 from the germline V gene are LGHDT and YNNKEL (reference sequence). V lost 4 bases and J lost 6; bases outside the gene matches: 8. Sequencing was performed with immunoSEQ multiplex PCR; in TCRdb, only in-frame clones are kept and a portion is missing. Among about 84,000 clones listed, roughly 87% were seen once. The chain combines TRBV3-1 (or the pseudogene TRBV3-2) with TRBJ2-7; 11 bases are a match to TRBD2. Material: peripheral blood, obtained on day 0 of AZD1222 vaccination. The sequence was obtained from an adult in good health. The CDR3, as DNA: TGTGCCAGCAGCCTTACTAGCGGGAGTAAAAGCGAGCAGTACTTC. Translating gives CASSLTSGSKSEQYF.